A single sample is the source of the 21 T cell receptor beta chains below, sequenced in a study of regulatory T cells in long-lasting Graves disease. Described time point: newly diagnosed GD, antithyroid drugs for less than 3 months. TCR sequences were obtained from RNA taken from PBMCs. Building of the TCR beta libraries involved iRepertoire HTBI primers and Arm-PCR of CDR3 regions. TCRdb used MiXCR to reprocess the multiplex PCR reads, holding one entry per CDR3 protein. This table holds about 560,000 distinct CDR3 sequences, 16% found once. This sample also belongs to another study, concerning T cells in Graves' hyperthyroidism and ophthalmopathy.

Specimen: peripheral blood mononuclear cells (PBMCs), collected at new diagnosis, from a patient treated with antithyroid drugs. The receptors stem from a man between 18 and 35 years old with Graves disease.

The chain is built from TRBV20-1 and TRBJ1-5; 8 nucleotides align to TRBD1. Unmatched junction bases numbered 10, after V lost 0 bases and J lost 3 bases. The CDR3 spans 17 residues. CDR1 DFQATT and CDR2 SNEGSKA come from the germline V gene (reference sequence). CDR3 region: CSARDQLAGGNNQPQHF. CDR3 DNA sequence: TGCAGTGCTAGAGATCAATTAGCAGGGGGCAACAATCAGCCCCAGCATTTT.

This clonotype has at least ten counts. This chain uses TRBV27 with TRBJ2-1; 7 bases line up with TRBD2. V shed 6 bases, J shed 0 bases, and the junction held 8 bases outside the gene matches. The CDR3 covers 16 residues. The germline gives CDR1 MNHEY, CDR2 SMNVEV (reference sequence). CDR3 in DNA: TGTGCCAGCAGCCCATTAGCGGGCGGCTCCTACAATGAGCAGTTCTTC. This sequence encodes CASSPLAGGSYNEQFF.

In its sample, this clonotype was seen many times. The V gene is TRBV7-2, the J gene TRBJ2-2, with 12 bases aligning to TRBD2. CDR1 SGHTA and CDR2 FQGNSA come from the germline V gene. Losses at the gene ends were 1 base for V and 6 bases for J; bases not matched to a gene: 6. The length of the CDR3 is 17 residues. The CDR3 coding sequence is TGTGCCAGCAGCTTAGTCACTAGCGGGAGGAAGGCCGGGGAGCTGTTTTTT. Protein sequence: CASSLVTSGRKAGELFF. The full variable domain, with the rest looked up from reference TRBV7-2 and TRBJ2-2, is GAGVSQSPSNKVTEKGKDVELRCDPISGHTALYWYRQSLGQGLEFLIYFQGNSAPDKSGLPSDRFSAERTGGSVSTLTIQRTQQEDSAVYLCASSLVTSGRKAGELFFGEGSRLTVL.

This clonotype has a handful of counts. A read error may produce the germline difference seen at one junction end. V gene TRBV13 combines with J gene TRBJ2-1; a weak D match, TRBD1 (5 bases). The CDR3 sequence is 9 residues long. Germline V gene data show CDR1 as PRHDT and CDR2 as FYEKMQ (reference sequence). CDR3 DNA sequence: TGTGCCAGCAGCGACGATGGGGCCTTC. As protein: CASSDDGAF.

Many counts were recorded for this clonotype. Germline and junction disagree at one end, which may indicate a read error. The V and J genes are TRBV12-3 or TRBV12-4 and TRBJ2-7; D is possibly TRBD2 (5 bases). This CDR3 is 12 amino acids long. CDR3 sequence reads: CASRGMFPPSDF. The CDR3 DNA reads TGTGCCAGCCGGGGAATGTTCCCCCCATCGGACTTC.

There are a few counts of this clonotype. Mismatch with germline at one junction end may stem from a read error. The rearrangement uses TRBV5-5 and TRBJ1-3; the D gene is possibly TRBD1 (6 bases). The CDR3 totals 16 residues. Per germline, CDR1 SGHKS and CDR2 YYEKEE (reference sequence). The CDR3 reads CASSSGAGAAGNTVYF. Written as DNA, the CDR3 is TGTGCCAGCAGCTCCGGCGCGGGGGCGGCTGGAAACACCGTATATTTT.

This clonotype was seen many times. The rearrangement joins TRBV28 to TRBJ2-7; D perhaps matches TRBD1 (6 bases). V was clipped by 6 bases and J by 4 bases, with 13 bases between them. The CDR3 is 13 residues long. Per the germline V gene, CDR1 is MDHEN and CDR2 is SYDVKM. The CDR3 protein is CASSRGGYYEQYF. DNA for the CDR3: TGTGCCAGCAGCCGAGGGGGTTATTACGAGCAGTACTTC.

Comments on this clonotype: With a much larger clone just one base away, this may be a read error. The CDR3 protein is CSARTSGRVSTGELFF. CDR3 nucleotides: TGCAGTGCCCGGACTAGCGGGAGGGTGAGCACCGGGGAGCTGTTTTTT. This chain links TRBV20-1 with TRBJ2-2, with 15 bases identical to TRBD2. The ends lost 6 bases at V and 4 bases at J; junction bases unmatched: 6. Germline V gene sequence: CDR1 DFQATT, CDR2 SNEGSKA (reference sequence). The CDR3 covers 16 residues.

This clonotype was observed many times. The V and J genes are TRBV6-1 and TRBJ1-5, with unresolved D. The germline CDR1 and CDR2 sequences are MNHNS and SASEGT. The ends were cut back, 5 bases at V and 1 base at J, with 27 bases in the middle. CDR3 length: 20 residues. DNA for the CDR3: TGTGCCAGCAGTCTAACCACGGAGGTTTACCCCCTTCAAAGCAATCAGCCCCAGCATTTT. Translation: CASSLTTEVYPLQSNQPQHF.

This clonotype was seen ten or more times. This chain uses TRBV18 with TRBJ2-7; TRBD2 agrees at 7 bases. The length of the CDR3 is 14 residues. Trimming removed 6 bases from V and 7 bases from J; junction bases left unmatched: 12. From germline, CDR1 is KGHSH and CDR2 LQKENI. The CDR3 sequence is CASSQGLTKREQYF. CDR3 in DNA: TGTGCCAGCTCGCAGGGACTAACAAAAAGGGAGCAGTACTTC. Supplemented by reference TRBV18 and TRBJ2-7, the full variable domain reads NAGVMQNPRHLVRRRGQEARLRCSPMKGHSHVYWYRQLPEEGLKFMVYLQKENIIDESGMPKERFSAEFPKEGPSILRIQQVVRGDSAAYFCASSQGLTKREQYFGPGTRLTVT.

V gene TRBV28 combines with J gene TRBJ1-5; the D gene is possibly TRBD1 (5 bases). This CDR3 region has 13 residues. CDR1 MDHEN and CDR2 SYDVKM come from the germline V gene. Trimming stripped 8 bases from V and 7 bases from J, with 15 bases between. The CDR3 spells CASQTTRAQPQHF. CDR3 DNA sequence: TGTGCCAGCCAAACGACCAGGGCGCAGCCCCAGCATTTT.

The genes are TRBV4-1 and TRBJ2-5, with D perhaps assigned TRBD1 or TRBD2 (6 bases each). With the DNA end fitting TRBJ2-1 better, the J assignment may be wrong. This CDR3 has 16 amino acids. Germline values: CDR1 MGHRA, CDR2 YSYEKL. As DNA, the CDR3 is TGCGCCAGCAGCCTCATTATACAGGGAGGTAACAATGAGCAGTTCTTC. It codes for CASSLIIQGGNNEQFF.

This clonotype was recorded at least ten times. This chain links TRBV7-9 with TRBJ2-5; 10 positions match TRBD1. This CDR3 spans 14 amino acids. Germline assignment: CDR1 SEHNR and CDR2 FQNEAQ (reference sequence). J gave up 5 bases and V 6 bases, and 6 bases lay outside the gene matches. CDR3 nucleotides: TGTGCCAGCAGTTGGGACAGGGGAACGGAGACCCAGTACTTC. Amino acids: CASSWDRGTETQYF.

This clonotype was counted ten times or more. The rearrangement links TRBV28 to TRBJ2-1, with 15 bases lining up with TRBD2. The CDR3 contains 21 residues. After removal of 3 bases from V and 1 base from J, the junction contained 13 bases not matched to a gene. The germline V gene encodes CDR1 MDHEN and CDR2 SYDVKM. The CDR3 DNA is TGTGCCAGCAGTTTGAGTTCAGGACTAGCGGGAGGGCCGGGGTCCTACAATGAGCAGTTCTTC. It yields the protein CASSLSSGLAGGPGSYNEQFF.

In its sample, this clonotype was seen a few times. The CDR3 is CASSSEGGLSNQPQHF. In nucleotides, the CDR3 is TGTGCCAGTAGTTCCGAAGGGGGCTTAAGCAATCAGCCCCAGCATTTT. V is TRBV19 and J is TRBJ1-5, with 7 bases that match TRBD1. Germline V gene sequence: CDR1 LNHDA, CDR2 SQIVND (reference sequence). After removal of 5 bases from V and 1 base from J, the junction contained 8 bases not matched to a gene. The CDR3 length is 16 residues. The whole variable domain, filled in from reference TRBV19 and TRBJ1-5, reads DGGITQSPKYLFRKEGQNVTLSCEQNLNHDAMYWYRQDPGQGLRLIYYSQIVNDFQKGDIAEGYSVSREKKESFPLTVTSAQKNPTAFYLCASSSEGGLSNQPQHFGDGTRLSIL.

This clonotype was counted at least ten times. The chain carries TRBV30 and TRBJ2-3; 9 bases fit TRBD2. This CDR3 region has 15 residues. V lost 1 base, J lost 8 bases, and 10 bases stayed unmatched. In germline, CDR1 is GTSNPN, CDR2 SVGIG (reference sequence). CDR3 DNA sequence: TGTGCCTGGAGTGAAAATAGCGGGAGAGGGGGTACGCAGTATTTT. Residues: CAWSENSGRGGTQYF.

The chain joins TRBV5-1 to TRBJ2-3; D uncertain. The CDR3 is 17 amino acids. Trimming cost V 3 bases and J 0 bases, with 17 bases left between them. The germline V gene has CDR1 SGHRS and CDR2 YFSETQ. CDR3: CASSSPPLLRSTDTQYF. The CDR3 DNA reads as TGCGCCAGCAGCTCCCCCCCCCTTTTAAGAAGCACAGATACGCAGTATTTT.

This clonotype turned up a few times. The V and J genes are TRBV10-3 and TRBJ2-2; 11 bases agree with TRBD2. The CDR3 sequence is 17 residues long. CDR1 is ENHRY and CDR2 is SYGVKD in the germline V gene. V shed 6 bases, J shed 0 bases, and the junction held 6 bases outside the gene matches. The chain's CDR3 is CAIRASTSGTNTGELFF. In DNA form, the CDR3 reads TGTGCCATCAGAGCATCGACTAGCGGGACGAACACCGGGGAGCTGTTTTTT.

This clonotype was counted at least ten times. The germline gene is not matched at one end of the junction; a read error may be the cause. The rearrangement links TRBV7-9 to TRBJ2-5, with 9 positions matching TRBD1. The germline gives CDR1 SEHNR, CDR2 FQNEAQ (reference sequence). The length of the CDR3 is 16 residues. Here the CDR3 reads CASTLSWDRERETQYF. For the CDR3, the DNA is TGTGCCAGCACCTTATCTTGGGACAGGGAACGAGAGACCCAGTACTTC. The full variable domain, in which reference TRBV7-9 and TRBJ2-5 provide the parts outside the CDR3, is DTGVSQNPRHKITKRGQNVTFRCDPISEHNRLYWYRQTLGQGPEFLTYFQNEAQLEKSRLLSDRFSAERPKGSFSTLEIQRTEQGDSAMYLCASTLSWDRERETQYFGPGTRLLVL.

This clonotype was seen many times. Germline and junction disagree at one end, which may indicate a read error. This chain's CDR3 is CASNQQVWSYNERFF. DNA for the CDR3: TGTGCCAGCAACCAACAGGTTTGGTCCTACAATGAGCGGTTCTTC. The chain combines TRBV2 with TRBJ2-1, with D possibly being TRBD1 (5 bases). CDR3 length equals 15 residues. Germline-derived CDR1 and CDR2 are SNHLY and FYNNEI.

Comment on this clonotype: Since a much larger clone is just one base distant, this may be a read error. The J gene is TRBJ1-5, the V gene TRBV2; the D gene is possibly TRBD1 (6 bases). V gave up 3 bases and J gave up 0 bases, with 9 bases separating them. CDR3 length: 15 amino acids. The germline V gene has CDR1 SNHLY and CDR2 FYNNEI. The CDR3 reads CASSERGSSNQPQHF. In DNA, the CDR3 is TGTGCCAGCAGTGAGAGGGGGAGTAGCAATCAGCCCCAGCATTTT.